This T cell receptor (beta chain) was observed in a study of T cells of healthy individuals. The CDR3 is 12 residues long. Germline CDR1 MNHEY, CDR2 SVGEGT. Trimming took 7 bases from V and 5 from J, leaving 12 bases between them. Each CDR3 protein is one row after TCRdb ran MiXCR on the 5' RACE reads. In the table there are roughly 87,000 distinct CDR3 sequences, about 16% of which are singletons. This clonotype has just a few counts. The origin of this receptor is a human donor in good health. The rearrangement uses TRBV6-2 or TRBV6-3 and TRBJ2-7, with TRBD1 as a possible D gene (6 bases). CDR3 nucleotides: TGTGCCAGCAAGCAACAGGGACACGAGCAGTACTTC. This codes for CASKQQGHEQYF.